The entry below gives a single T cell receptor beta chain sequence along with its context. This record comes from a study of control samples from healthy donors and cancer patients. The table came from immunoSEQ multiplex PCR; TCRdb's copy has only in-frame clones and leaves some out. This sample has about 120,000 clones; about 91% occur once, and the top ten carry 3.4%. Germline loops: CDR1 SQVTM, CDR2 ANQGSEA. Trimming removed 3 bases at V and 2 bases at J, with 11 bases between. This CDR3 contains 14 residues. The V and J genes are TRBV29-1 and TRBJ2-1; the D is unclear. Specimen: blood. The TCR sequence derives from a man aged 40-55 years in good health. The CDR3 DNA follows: TGCAGCGTTGACGGGCACGGACCCTACAATGAGCAGTTCTTC. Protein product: CSVDGHGPYNEQFF.